The source of this T cell receptor beta chain is a study of CD8 T cells in ankylosing spondylitis. Per germline, CDR1 MDHEN and CDR2 SYDVKM. The CDR3 spans 15 residues. V gave up 1 base and J gave up 8 bases, with 12 bases separating them. Study-level findings and limits: The clones that were linked to disease were reported to be significantly enriched in matched synovial fluid samples from ankylosing spondylitis patients. Made up of under ten highly homologous variants, a TCR beta motif appeared characteristic of ankylosing spondylitis blood. A number of the motif variants had already been described in reactive arthritis synovial fluid and blood.

This clonotype was detected many times. Its target is unknown. As the method for making TCR beta libraries, quantitative 5'-RACE with molecular barcodes was used. TCRdb used MiXCR to reprocess the 5' RACE reads, holding one entry per CDR3 protein. The sample lists 200,000 to 250,000 distinct CDR3 sequences; about 6.7% were seen once. Sequencing used blood, either unsorted or a sorted T cell fraction (not recorded which). The TCR comes from a male donor with ankylosing spondylitis. The chain combines TRBV28 with TRBJ1-6; unclear D gene. The CDR3 sequence: CASSLYGIIDSPLHF. CDR3 coding DNA: TGTGCCAGCAGTTTATACGGGATAATAGATTCACCCCTCCACTTT.